These 18 T cell receptor beta chains were all obtained from the same sample, sequenced in a study of blood T cell repertoires in COVID-19. Using immunoSEQ multiplex PCR, the repertoire was profiled, and TCRdb retains in-frame clones only, with some absent. Among hundreds of thousands of clones, 87% were seen once, and the ten largest hold about 3%. Specimen: peripheral blood. All receptors derive from a man between 18 and 29 years old with active or convalescent COVID-19.

This clone was seen more than once but under ten times. V is TRBV11-3 and J is TRBJ1-1, with D unresolved. The CDR3 runs to 14 residues. Trimming removed 2 bases from V and 3 bases from J, with 10 bases in between. In germline, CDR1 is SGHNT, CDR2 YENEEA. DNA for the CDR3: TGTGCCAGCAGCTTATCATCCCTACACACTGAAGCTTTCTTT. This sequence encodes CASSLSSLHTEAFF.

This chain uses TRBV10-3 with TRBJ1-1, with D possibly TRBD1 on 5 matching bases. This CDR3 has 15 residues. Germline assignment: CDR1 ENHRY and CDR2 SYGVKD. V shed 7 bases and J shed 0 bases, with 15 bases lying between them. The CDR3 protein is CAIKPGLALNTEAFF. The CDR3 DNA is TGTGCCATCAAGCCGGGACTGGCGTTGAACACTGAAGCTTTCTTT.

In DNA, the CDR3 is TGTGCCAGCTCACCTTCACGGGGAGGTGGAAACACCATATATTTT. Protein sequence: CASSPSRGGGNTIYF. The gene calls are TRBV18 and TRBJ1-3; D unresolved. The CDR3 consists of 15 residues. The ends were cut back, 3 bases at V and 3 bases at J, with 12 bases in the middle. CDR1 KGHSH and CDR2 LQKENI come from the germline V gene.

The chain combines TRBV2 with TRBJ2-3, with D unresolved. The CDR3 spans 12 residues. The V end was cut by 7 bases, the J end by 1 base, with 6 bases between. The germline gives CDR1 SNHLY, CDR2 FYNNEI. The CDR3 protein is CASILGTDTQYF. The CDR3 coding sequence is TGTGCCAGCATCCTCGGCACAGATACGCAGTATTTT.

J is TRBJ2-3 and V is TRBV12-3 or TRBV12-4, with D uncertain. Trimming removed 5 bases at V and 2 bases at J, with 5 bases between. This CDR3 spans 12 amino acids. CDR3 in amino acids: CASSHYTDTQYF. As DNA, the CDR3 is TGTGCCAGCAGTCACTACACAGATACGCAGTATTTT.

The chain recombines TRBV7-2 with TRBJ2-7, with D perhaps matching TRBD2 (6 bases). Trimming took off 5 bases at V and 5 bases at J, with 10 bases between the two ends. CDR1 and CDR2 from the germline V gene are SGHTA and FQGNSA. This CDR3 contains 12 residues. CDR3 DNA: TGTGCCAGCAGCCCCTCGGGAGACGAGCAGTACTTC. This codes for CASSPSGDEQYF.

This chain connects TRBV6-2 or TRBV6-3 to TRBJ2-1; D might be TRBD2 (6 bases). The CDR3 contains 16 residues. Trimming took off 0 bases at V and 2 bases at J, with 11 bases between the two ends. Germline V CDR1 and CDR2: MNHEY, SVGEGT. This CDR3 reads CASSYSTGLPYNEQFF. The CDR3 coding sequence is TGTGCCAGCAGTTACTCCACGGGACTGCCCTACAATGAGCAGTTCTTC.

The chain couples TRBV11-3 to TRBJ1-1, with D possibly TRBD1 on 5 matching bases. Germline CDR1 reads SGHNT; CDR2 reads YENEEA. Trimming shortened V by 8 bases and J by 4 bases, and 14 bases separated the two germline ends. The CDR3 totals 13 residues. CDR3 DNA sequence: TGTGCCAGCGGGGCCGGACCGGGCACTGAAGCTTTCTTT. It encodes CASGAGPGTEAFF.

Regarding this clone: The junction departs from germline at one end; a sequencing error may be responsible. The chain couples TRBV5-5 to TRBJ2-2, with D hard to call. Per the germline V gene, CDR1 is SGHKS and CDR2 is YYEKEE (reference sequence). This CDR3 is 15 amino acids long. The CDR3 DNA is TGTGCCAGCAGCTTGGAGCCCGCGAATACCGGGGAGCTGTTTTTT. Its translation is CASSLEPANTGELFF.

The chain combines TRBV5-1 with TRBJ2-2; the match to TRBD1 covers 8 bases. Germline CDR1 reads SGHRS; CDR2 reads YFSETQ. V lost 0 bases and J lost 3; bases outside the gene matches: 4. The CDR3 consists of 16 residues. CDR3 coding DNA: TGCGCCAGCAGCTTGGGACAGGGGACTTACACCGGGGAGCTGTTTTTT. Its protein product is CASSLGQGTYTGELFF.

This sequence joins TRBV2 and TRBJ1-5; tentatively, D is TRBD1 (5 bases). Germline V gene data show CDR1 as SNHLY and CDR2 as FYNNEI. Trimming shortened V by 7 bases and J by 4 bases, and 11 bases separated the two germline ends. The CDR3 spans 13 residues. In DNA form, the CDR3 reads TGTGCCAGCACGTCGGCAGGGAATCAGCCCCAGCATTTT. Translation gives CASTSAGNQPQHF.

This clone was detected a few times. The V call is TRBV6-5, the J call TRBJ2-2, with D perhaps TRBD1 (6 bases). This CDR3 spans 13 amino acids. V was trimmed by 2 bases and J by 6 bases, leaving 7 bases between them. Germline CDR1 MNHEY, CDR2 SVGAGI. CDR3 DNA sequence: TGTGCCAGCAGTTACAAGGGGGCCGGGGAGCTGTTTTTT. It is translated as CASSYKGAGELFF.

J is TRBJ1-2 and V is TRBV7-9; weak D call: TRBD1 (6 bases). The CDR3 extends over 13 amino acids. Per germline, CDR1 SEHNR and CDR2 FQNEAQ (reference sequence). Trimming left V 8 bases short and J 6 bases short, with 16 bases between. The CDR3, as DNA: TGTGCCAGCCGACCCCCAGGGGACGATGGCTACACCTTC. As protein: CASRPPGDDGYTF.

The V gene is TRBV6-5, the J gene TRBJ1-1; D remains ambiguous. Germline V gene lookup returns CDR1 MNHEY and CDR2 SVGAGI. This CDR3 comprises 13 residues. V gave up 2 bases and J gave up 8 bases, with 12 bases separating them. CDR3 DNA sequence: TGTGCCAGCAGTTACCAAGAGGGAGGAGAAGCTTTCTTT. It yields the protein CASSYQEGGEAFF.

The chain is built from TRBV2 and TRBJ1-2, with 7 bases identical to TRBD1. The J segment lost 4 bases and the V segment lost 2 bases, leaving 10 bases of the junction unmatched. In germline, CDR1 is SNHLY, CDR2 FYNNEI. CDR3 length: 16 amino acids. This chain's CDR3 is CASSEPRAGGSYGYTF. Here the CDR3 DNA reads TGTGCCAGCAGTGAACCCCGAGCAGGGGGTAGCTATGGCTACACCTTC.

This clone was counted a single time. V gene TRBV19 combines with J gene TRBJ1-5; D possibly corresponds to TRBD1 (5 bases). Looked up from germline, CDR1 is LNHDA and CDR2 is SQIVND (reference sequence). V was trimmed by 8 bases and J by 1 base, leaving 12 bases between them. The CDR3 contains 14 residues. The CDR3 sequence: CASRRGLSNQPQHF. Written as DNA, the CDR3 is TGTGCCAGTCGCCGGGGGTTAAGCAATCAGCCCCAGCATTTT.

The V gene is TRBV27, the J gene TRBJ1-1; D unresolved. V was cut by 10 bases and J by 1 base, with 7 bases left in between. Germline loops: CDR1 MNHEY, CDR2 SMNVEV (reference sequence). The CDR3 has 11 residues. CDR3 coding DNA: TGTGCCACCTACCGGAACACTGAAGCTTTCTTT. Translation gives CATYRNTEAFF.

This clone was detected only once. This chain joins TRBV5-5 and TRBJ1-6, with D possibly being TRBD1 (6 bases). The V gene lost 4 bases and the J gene lost 7 bases, with 9 bases spanning the gap. CDR1 and CDR2 (germline): SGHKS, YYEKEE (reference sequence). The length of the CDR3 is 13 residues. As DNA, the CDR3 is TGTGCCAGCAGCCCGGACAGAAATTCACCCCTCCACTTT. It codes for CASSPDRNSPLHF.